Listed below are T cell receptor beta chains from one sample, sequenced in a study of T-cell reconstitution after alpha-beta-depleted transplantation in children. A single record per CDR3 protein comes from TCRdb applying MiXCR to the PCR reads. The sample carries 70,000 to 95,000 distinct CDR3 sequences, 12% recorded once. The sample in question was PBMCs from the stem cell graft donor, obtained from the stem cell graft. These receptor sequences come from a human donor who donated a stem cell graft to a child with inherited bone marrow failure. The CDR3 runs from the conserved cysteine through the conserved F or W. Each record gives: D gene, clone size, V gene, J gene, CDR3 DNA, CDR3 protein. D genes are given only for firm matches. A row's size may be missing; if present it is once, few, many or a size class.

d_gene: -; abundance: many; v_gene: TRBV9; j_gene: TRBJ2-2; CDR3nt: TGTGCCAGCAGCGTAGGAGGGGACAACACCGGGGAGCTGTTTTTT; CDR3aa: CASSVGGDNTGELFF
d_gene: -; abundance: many; v_gene: TRBV20-1; j_gene: TRBJ1-5; CDR3nt: TGCAGTGCTCTCCGGGGGGGAGGGCAGCCCCAGCATTTT; CDR3aa: CSALRGGGQPQHF
d_gene: TRBD1; abundance: few; v_gene: TRBV5-1; j_gene: TRBJ2-3; CDR3nt: TGCGCCAGCAGCTTCGGACAGGGAGAAGATACGCAGTATTTT; CDR3aa: CASSFGQGEDTQYF
d_gene: -; abundance: many; v_gene: TRBV7-2; j_gene: TRBJ2-7; CDR3nt: TGTGCCAGCAGCTTATCGTCCCTCTACGAGCAGTACTTC; CDR3aa: CASSLSSLYEQYF
d_gene: -; abundance: many; v_gene: TRBV7-3; j_gene: TRBJ2-6; CDR3nt: TGTGCCAGCAGCTTACAGGGTGCCTCTGGGGCCAACGTCCTGACTTTC; CDR3aa: CASSLQGASGANVLTF
d_gene: TRBD1; abundance: many; v_gene: TRBV5-1; j_gene: TRBJ2-4; CDR3nt: TGCGCCAGCAGCTTATTGACAGGGGGCTTTACCAAAAACATTCAGTACTTC; CDR3aa: CASSLLTGGFTKNIQYF
d_gene: TRBD1; abundance: many; v_gene: TRBV7-9; j_gene: TRBJ2-1; CDR3nt: TGTGCCAGCAGCCCCGGGACAGGGGGGTTAGACAATGAGCAGTTCTTC; CDR3aa: CASSPGTGGLDNEQFF
d_gene: -; abundance: -; v_gene: TRBV5-5; j_gene: TRBJ2-5; CDR3nt: TGTGCCAGCAGCTTGTTTGGGCAGGAGACCCAGTACTTC; CDR3aa: CASSLFGQETQYF
d_gene: -; abundance: many; v_gene: TRBV30; j_gene: TRBJ2-3; CDR3nt: TGTGCCTGGACTAGAGGGGGACGGATCACAGATACGCAGTATTTT; CDR3aa: CAWTRGGRITDTQYF
d_gene: -; abundance: many; v_gene: TRBV7-2; j_gene: TRBJ1-1; CDR3nt: TGTGCCAGCAGCTTGTTACCAGGAGAGAACACTGAAGCTTTCTTT; CDR3aa: CASSLLPGENTEAFF
d_gene: TRBD1; abundance: many; v_gene: TRBV7-2; j_gene: TRBJ2-1; CDR3nt: TGTGCCAGCAGCACCCGGACAGGGGTCAATGAGCAGTTCTTC; CDR3aa: CASSTRTGVNEQFF
d_gene: -; abundance: many; v_gene: TRBV5-1; j_gene: TRBJ2-3; CDR3nt: TGCGCCAGCAGCTTGGAGCGGCTTGACACAGATACGCAGTATTTT; CDR3aa: CASSLERLDTDTQYF
d_gene: TRBD1; abundance: many; v_gene: TRBV5-6; j_gene: TRBJ2-5; CDR3nt: TGTGCCAGCAGCTGGGGGACAGAAGAGACCCAGTACTTC; CDR3aa: CASSWGTEETQYF
d_gene: TRBD2; abundance: -; v_gene: TRBV7-7; j_gene: TRBJ2-5; CDR3nt: TGTGCCAGCAGCCCCCGTGGGGGGGGACTAGAGACCCAGTACTTC; CDR3aa: CASSPRGGGLETQYF
d_gene: -; abundance: many; v_gene: TRBV5-1; j_gene: TRBJ1-3; CDR3nt: TGCGCCAGCAGCCAGGGGTTGGGATCTGGAAACACCATATATTTT; CDR3aa: CASSQGLGSGNTIYF
d_gene: TRBD2; abundance: many; v_gene: TRBV7-2; j_gene: TRBJ2-5; CDR3nt: TGTGCCAGCAGCTTAGTGCCTAGCGGAGAAGGGACCCAGTACTTC; CDR3aa: CASSLVPSGEGTQYF
d_gene: -; abundance: few; v_gene: TRBV7-2; j_gene: TRBJ1-5; CDR3nt: TGTGCCAGCAGCACAGGAGGGCTTCCCGCCAACCAGCCCCAGCATTTT; CDR3aa: CASSTGGLPANQPQHF
d_gene: -; abundance: many; v_gene: TRBV12-3/TRBV12-4; j_gene: TRBJ2-3; CDR3nt: TGTGCCAGCAGTCTTACCAGACTAGTCGATACGCAGTATTTT; CDR3aa: CASSLTRLVDTQYF
d_gene: TRBD2; abundance: many; v_gene: TRBV27; j_gene: TRBJ2-4; CDR3nt: TGTGCCAGCAGACCGGGACTAGCGGGGTCCAGGCAGTACTTC; CDR3aa: CASRPGLAGSRQYF
d_gene: TRBD1; abundance: many; v_gene: TRBV11-2; j_gene: TRBJ2-3; CDR3nt: TGTGCCAGCAGCAGCCGGACAGGGCCAGGTACAGGTACGCAGTATTTT; CDR3aa: CASSSRTGPGTGTQYF
d_gene: -; abundance: -; v_gene: TRBV12-3/TRBV12-4; j_gene: TRBJ2-7; CDR3nt: TGTGCCAGCAGATCCAGAGACGACTTCGAGCAGTACTTC; CDR3aa: CASRSRDDFEQYF
d_gene: -; abundance: -; v_gene: TRBV28; j_gene: TRBJ2-3; CDR3nt: TGTGCCAGCAGAACCACCCCGACCGATACTAGCACAGATACGCAGTATTTT; CDR3aa: CASRTTPTDTSTDTQYF
d_gene: -; abundance: many; v_gene: TRBV10-3; j_gene: TRBJ2-6; CDR3nt: TGTGCCATCAGTGAGGAGGGATTGAGAGCTGGGGCCAACGTCCTGACTTTC; CDR3aa: CAISEEGLRAGANVLTF
d_gene: -; abundance: many; v_gene: TRBV11-1; j_gene: TRBJ2-1; CDR3nt: TGTGCCAGCAGCTCGCGGGGCACCCGTGAGCAGTTCTTC; CDR3aa: CASSSRGTREQFF
d_gene: -; abundance: many; v_gene: TRBV18; j_gene: TRBJ1-1; CDR3nt: TGTGCCAGCTCACCACCGATGGGGTATGAAGCTTTCTTT; CDR3aa: CASSPPMGYEAFF
d_gene: TRBD2; abundance: many; v_gene: TRBV20-1; j_gene: TRBJ2-3; CDR3nt: TGCAGTGCTACGGGGGGAGGGACAGATACGCAGTATTTT; CDR3aa: CSATGGGTDTQYF
d_gene: TRBD2; abundance: -; v_gene: TRBV19; j_gene: TRBJ2-1; CDR3nt: TGTCCCACTACCACGACTAGCGGGACCGAGGGTGAGCAGTTCTTC; CDR3aa: CPTTTTSGTEGEQFF
d_gene: -; abundance: many; v_gene: TRBV5-1; j_gene: TRBJ1-6; CDR3nt: TGCGCCAGCAGCTTCGGGACGGCCTCCCAGGCCCTCCACTTT; CDR3aa: CASSFGTASQALHF
d_gene: -; abundance: many; v_gene: TRBV7-6; j_gene: TRBJ1-1; CDR3nt: TGTGCCAGCAGCCCCACCCGACGGCGCACTGAAGCTTTCTTT; CDR3aa: CASSPTRRRTEAFF
d_gene: -; abundance: many; v_gene: TRBV3-1; j_gene: TRBJ1-2; CDR3nt: TGTGCCAGCAGCCACAGGGTTCATGGCTACACCTTC; CDR3aa: CASSHRVHGYTF
d_gene: TRBD2; abundance: many; v_gene: TRBV7-2; j_gene: TRBJ2-7; CDR3nt: TGTGCCAGCAGCTTAGGGACTAGCGCCTACGAGCAGTACTTC; CDR3aa: CASSLGTSAYEQYF
d_gene: -; abundance: many; v_gene: TRBV18; j_gene: TRBJ2-7; CDR3nt: TGTGCCAGCTCACCACAGGGGTTAGGAGCTGATGAGCAGTACTTC; CDR3aa: CASSPQGLGADEQYF
d_gene: -; abundance: -; v_gene: TRBV11-2; j_gene: TRBJ2-3; CDR3nt: TGTGCCAGCAGCTATCTTAGCACAGATACGCAGTATTTT; CDR3aa: CASSYLSTDTQYF
d_gene: -; abundance: once; v_gene: TRBV7-8; j_gene: TRBJ1-2; CDR3nt: TGTGCCAGGGGCCCTGGGGCGAACTATGGCTACACCTTC; CDR3aa: CARGPGANYGYTF
d_gene: TRBD2; abundance: many; v_gene: TRBV20-1; j_gene: TRBJ2-1; CDR3nt: TGCAGTGCTGGCCCCTTAGGGGAGGGCGGATATGAGCAGTTCTTC; CDR3aa: CSAGPLGEGGYEQFF